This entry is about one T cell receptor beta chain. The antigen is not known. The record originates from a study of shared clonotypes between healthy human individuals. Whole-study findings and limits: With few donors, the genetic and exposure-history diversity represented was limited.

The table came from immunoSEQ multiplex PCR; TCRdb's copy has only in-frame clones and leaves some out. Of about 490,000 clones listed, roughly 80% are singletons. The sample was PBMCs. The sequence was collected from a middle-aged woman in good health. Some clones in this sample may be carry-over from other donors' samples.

CDR3 DNA: TGTGCCAGCAGCTTAGGGCATCCGGGACTAAGAAACGGGGAGCAGTACTTC. This gives the protein CASSLGHPGLRNGEQYF. V is TRBV7-9 and J is TRBJ2-7; the match to TRBD2 covers 7 bases. The J segment lost 7 bases and the V segment lost 1 base, leaving 16 bases of the junction unmatched. The length of the CDR3 is 17 residues. Germline CDR1 is SEHNR and CDR2 is FQNEAQ (reference sequence).